The 10 T cell receptor beta chains given below trace back to one sample, sequenced in a study of Tregs in tolerant kidney transplant recipients. Produced via immunoSEQ multiplex PCR; TCRdb's table is partial and in-frame only. The data show about 15,000 clones, about 80% seen once. The sequencing used Tregs from blood, collected before the transplant. The receptors were sampled from a human donor who received a combined kidney and bone marrow transplant.

The V call is TRBV11-2, the J call TRBJ1-1; a weak D match, TRBD1 (5 bases). Trimming left V 2 bases short and J 5 bases short, with 12 bases between. The CDR3 runs 14 residues. Germline CDR1 and CDR2: SGHAT and FQNNGV. CDR3 in amino acids: CASSLLRGWTEAFF. The CDR3, as DNA: TGTGCCAGCAGCTTACTTCGGGGGTGGACTGAAGCTTTCTTT.

This clone was observed a single time. The chain joins TRBV5-1 to TRBJ2-1, with TRBD2 matching over 7 bases. Germline trimming cut 2 bases from V and 8 bases from J; bases unmatched to any gene: 1. Germline V CDR1 and CDR2: SGHRS, YFSETQ. CDR3 length: 12 amino acids. The CDR3: CASSFRGDEQFF. The CDR3, as DNA: TGCGCCAGCAGCTTCCGGGGGGATGAGCAGTTCTTC.

There are a few counts of this clone. The V gene is TRBV7-9, the J gene TRBJ1-2; no definite D call. This CDR3 has 13 residues. Trimming cost V 1 base and J 4 bases, with 7 bases left between them. Germline V gene data show CDR1 as SEHNR and CDR2 as FQNEAQ (reference sequence). The CDR3 nucleotides read TGTGCCAGCAGCTTAGATACGGTCTATGGCTACACCTTC. This codes for CASSLDTVYGYTF.

V and J are TRBV10-3 and TRBJ1-1, with TRBD1 matching 8 bases. Germline lookup yields CDR1 ENHRY and CDR2 SYGVKD. This CDR3 region has 15 residues. Trimming cost V 6 bases and J 1 base; bases outside gene matches: 7. CDR3 in amino acids: CAIRTDRGGNTEAFF. CDR3 nucleotide sequence: TGTGCCATCAGGACCGACAGGGGTGGGAACACTGAAGCTTTCTTT.

The chain couples TRBV5-1 to TRBJ1-6, with 9 bases identical to TRBD1. The CDR3 sequence is 17 residues long. Germline CDR1 reads SGHRS; CDR2 reads YFSETQ. Germline trimming cut 0 bases from V and 7 bases from J; bases unmatched to any gene: 8. CDR3 residues: CASSLAVTGGGNSPLHF. CDR3 bases: TGCGCCAGCAGCTTGGCGGTGACAGGGGGTGGGAATTCACCCCTCCACTTT.

V and J are TRBV7-2 and TRBJ1-2; TRBD1 matches at 8 bases. The CDR3 sequence is 15 residues long. Germline V gene sequence: CDR1 SGHTA, CDR2 FQGNSA. V was pared by 7 bases and J by 7 bases, with 14 bases of the junction left unmatched. This chain's CDR3 is CASTRQGPRSGGYTF. The CDR3 nucleotides read TGTGCCAGCACCAGACAGGGGCCCAGATCGGGTGGCTACACCTTC. Looking up the rest from reference TRBV7-2 and TRBJ1-2 gives the full variable domain: GAGVSQSPSNKVTEKGKDVELRCDPISGHTALYWYRQSLGQGLEFLIYFQGNSAPDKSGLPSDRFSAERTGGSVSTLTIQRTQQEDSAVYLCASTRQGPRSGGYTFGSGTRLTVV.

The chain recombines TRBV12-5 with TRBJ2-5, with D perhaps TRBD1 (6 bases). The CDR3 spans 16 residues. The ends were cut back, 6 bases at V and 0 bases at J, with 17 bases in the middle. Germline V gives CDR1 LGHNT, CDR2 FRNRAP. CDR3 coding DNA: TGTGCTAGTGGACCGGACAGCACAAGGTACCAAGAGACCCAGTACTTC. Protein sequence: CASGPDSTRYQETQYF.

The chain joins TRBV2 to TRBJ2-7; weak D call: TRBD2 (6 bases). CDR3 length: 17 residues. Trimming pared 3 bases from V and 1 base from J, leaving 19 bases between. Germline loops: CDR1 SNHLY, CDR2 FYNNEI. The CDR3 nucleotides read TGTGCCAGCAGTGACTCGGGACCCGGAGGGGCGTCCTACGAGCAGTACTTC. Its protein product is CASSDSGPGGASYEQYF.

The CDR3 nucleotides are TGTGCCAGCAGCCGGACAGGGCTTGGCAATCAGCCCCAGCATTTT. Translated: CASSRTGLGNQPQHF. The V call is TRBV6-1, the J call TRBJ1-5; 8 bases are a match to TRBD1. The CDR3 covers 15 residues. Germline CDR1 and CDR2: MNHNS and SASEGT. V was pared by 6 bases and J by 2 bases, with 6 bases of the junction left unmatched.

The gene calls are TRBV30 and TRBJ1-1; D is uncertain. In germline, CDR1 is GTSNPN, CDR2 SVGIG (reference sequence). V was shortened by 5 bases and J by 4 bases, with 11 bases between the two germline ends. The CDR3 is made up of 12 amino acids. CDR3 region: CAWLRALTEAFF. The CDR3 DNA follows: TGTGCCTGGTTGCGGGCGCTCACTGAAGCTTTCTTT.